The 12 T cell receptor beta chains below all came from one sample that was sequenced in a study of early T cells in non-severe SARS-CoV-2 infection listed by TCRdb under 2021. To prepare the library, 5' RACE was applied. TCRdb names NextSeq 500 as the instrument used. TCRdb ran its own pipeline on the public reads, namely fastp trimming at Q25 and MiXCR clone calling, and kept in-frame beta chains. Every distinct CDR3 protein forms one entry, paired with its most common genes and DNA. This sample gives roughly 93,000 distinct CDR3 sequences in total; roughly 15% of them show up just once. The top ten hold 0.5% to 0.75% of the sample. Sequencing input: whole blood. The receptors shown here come from an adult who was a healthcare worker with PCR-confirmed SARS-CoV-2 infection or an uninfected control (not recorded which).

This chain uses TRBV19 with TRBJ2-5, with TRBD2 matching over 15 bases. Losses at the gene ends were 2 bases for V and 4 bases for J; bases not matched to a gene: 11. This CDR3 is 19 amino acids long. Per germline, CDR1 LNHDA and CDR2 SQIVND (reference sequence). For the CDR3, the DNA is TGTGCCAGTAGTATAAAGGGACTAGCGGGGGGAATCAAGCGAGAGACCCAGTACTTC. It yields the protein CASSIKGLAGGIKRETQYF.

With respect to this clonotype: The junction departs from the called germline gene at one end, perhaps through a read error. The CDR3 DNA is TGTGCCAGCAGTGAAGTTTCAGCCCTCCACTTT. Encoded protein: CASSEVSALHF. This chain joins TRBV2 and TRBJ1-6; D gene unclear. This CDR3 has 11 amino acids. The germline CDR1 and CDR2 sequences are SNHLY and FYNNEI.

This clonotype was detected a few times. V gene TRBV12-3 or TRBV12-4 combines with J gene TRBJ2-2, with 14 bases that match TRBD2. The CDR3 totals 16 residues. V was clipped by 4 bases and J by 4 bases; unmatched bases: 2. The DNA for the CDR3 is TGTGCCAGCAGTTGGGGACTAGCGGGGGCCACCGGGGAGCTGTTTTTT. It is translated as CASSWGLAGATGELFF.

The chain combines TRBV10-3 with TRBJ1-2; D is unresolved. Trimming stripped 2 bases from V and 8 bases from J, with 12 bases between. Germline values: CDR1 ENHRY, CDR2 SYGVKD. The CDR3 extends over 13 amino acids. CDR3 sequence (DNA): TGTGCCATCAGTGAGGTGATCATGCGGGGCTACACCTTC. It is translated as CAISEVIMRGYTF.

This clonotype was found a few times. The chain recombines TRBV5-4 with TRBJ2-7; maybe TRBD1 (5 bases). This CDR3 region has 15 residues. Trimming pared 0 bases from V and 3 bases from J, leaving 13 bases between. Per germline, CDR1 SGHNT and CDR2 YYREEE (reference sequence). This chain's CDR3 is CASSLAQGMVYEQYV. The DNA for the CDR3 is TGTGCCAGCAGCTTGGCGCAGGGAATGGTCTACGAGCAGTACGTC.

This clonotype was observed many times. The chain links TRBV15 to TRBJ2-5; no clear D. The V end lost 1 base, the J end lost 14 bases, and 11 bases lay between the germline ends. CDR1 LNHNV and CDR2 YYDKDF come from the germline V gene (reference sequence). This CDR3 has 11 residues. CDR3 nucleotide sequence: TGTGCCACCAGCAGAGGAGGACCCCCTTACTTC. Translation gives CATSRGGPPYF.

In its sample, this clonotype was seen many times. J is TRBJ2-1 and V is TRBV3-1; D is unresolved. This CDR3 is built from 11 residues. Germline V gene sequence: CDR1 LGHDT, CDR2 YNNKEL (reference sequence). The ends were cut back, 8 bases at V and 5 bases at J, with 7 bases in the middle. The CDR3, as DNA: TGTGCCAGCTCCCTACACAATGAGCAGTTCTTC. Translating gives CASSLHNEQFF.

This clonotype occurred a few times. J is TRBJ2-5 and V is TRBV11-2; 7 nucleotides match TRBD1. With V trimmed by 8 bases and J by 1 base, 7 bases remained unmatched. CDR3 length: 14 residues. Germline V lookup: CDR1 SGHAT, CDR2 FQNNGV. The CDR3 spells CASGRQGTQETQYF. In DNA form, the CDR3 reads TGTGCCAGCGGTCGACAGGGAACCCAAGAGACCCAGTACTTC.

In its sample, this clonotype was seen a few times. The chain combines TRBV2 with TRBJ2-3; no firm D call. Germline assignment: CDR1 SNHLY and CDR2 FYNNEI. The V and J ends lost 3 bases and 0 bases respectively, with 13 bases between them. The CDR3 is made up of 16 amino acids. The CDR3 DNA reads as TGTGCCAGCAGTGATGGGCTGACACTGAGCACAGATACGCAGTATTTT. Translation: CASSDGLTLSTDTQYF.

This chain links TRBV4-1 with TRBJ2-3; 7 nucleotides match TRBD1. Germline CDR1 is MGHRA and CDR2 is YSYEKL. CDR3 length equals 18 residues. V lost 2 bases, J lost 4 bases, and 15 bases stayed unmatched. The CDR3: CASSQPYLTGPGSDTQYF. The CDR3 coding sequence is TGCGCCAGCAGCCAACCATACCTGACAGGGCCTGGCTCAGATACGCAGTATTTT.

The J gene is TRBJ2-4, the V gene TRBV3-1; D is unclear. The germline V gene encodes CDR1 LGHDT and CDR2 YNNKEL (reference sequence). With 1 base removed from V and 3 bases from J, the gap between germline ends came to 13 bases. CDR3 length equals 16 residues. CDR3 nucleotide sequence: TGTGCCAGCAGCCAAGGTGGTACGGAGATCAAAAACATTCAGTACTTC. Protein sequence: CASSQGGTEIKNIQYF. The variable domain in full, completed from reference TRBV3-1 and TRBJ2-4, reads DTAVSQTPKYLVTQMGNDKSIKCEQNLGHDTMYWYKQDSKKFLKIMFSYNNKELIINETVPNRFSPKSPDKAHLNLHINSLELGDSAVYFCASSQGGTEIKNIQYFGAGTRLSVL.

This clonotype was seen many times. The chain has TRBV7-2 and TRBJ1-5; no definite D call. Germline CDR1 reads SGHTA; CDR2 reads FQGNSA. The CDR3 consists of 13 residues. V was clipped by 5 bases and J by 3 bases, with 8 bases between them. In DNA form, the CDR3 reads TGTGCCAGCAGCGGGGAAACCAATCAGCCCCAGCATTTT. Translated: CASSGETNQPQHF. Full variable domain (missing parts from reference TRBV7-2 and TRBJ1-5): GAGVSQSPSNKVTEKGKDVELRCDPISGHTALYWYRQSLGQGLEFLIYFQGNSAPDKSGLPSDRFSAERTGGSVSTLTIQRTQQEDSAVYLCASSGETNQPQHFGDGTRLSIL.